This entry features one T cell receptor beta chain sequence. The antigen remains undetermined. This sample was taken from a study of T cell responses to AZD1222 COVID-19 vaccine. As for the study in general: Analyses pooled second doses at about 4 or about 12 weeks.

Sequencing used immunoSEQ multiplex PCR; TCRdb keeps in-frame clones, though not all of them. The profile shows 200,000 or so clones, around 90% of them singletons. General study results and limits: The donors showed a predominance of white British ancestry and of females, with possible underestimation of clonal diversity. Epitopes outside B.1.351 and B.1.1.7 mutated regions reportedly drew nearly half of spike TCRs.

This receptor was taken from an adult in good health. The sequencing used peripheral blood, collected on day 0 of AZD1222 vaccination.

DNA of the CDR3: TGTGCCAGCAGCTTAGATGCTGGGACACGCCCGGGCTACACCTTC. It translates to CASSLDAGTRPGYTF. The chain joins TRBV7-2 to TRBJ1-2, with D tentatively TRBD1 (6 bases). CDR1 SGHTA and CDR2 FQGNSA come from the germline V gene. Trimming shortened V by 1 base and J by 8 bases, and 17 bases separated the two germline ends. The CDR3 totals 15 residues. Combining the CDR3 with reference TRBV7-2 and TRBJ1-2 gives the whole variable domain GAGVSQSPSNKVTEKGKDVELRCDPISGHTALYWYRQSLGQGLEFLIYFQGNSAPDKSGLPSDRFSAERTGGSVSTLTIQRTQQEDSAVYLCASSLDAGTRPGYTFGSGTRLTVV.